This is a list of T cell receptor beta chains from one sample in a study of shared clonotypes between healthy human individuals. Here immunoSEQ multiplex PCR was the method, and the copy in TCRdb shows in-frame clones only, minus some. Among some 2,000,000 clones, approximately 95% were seen once, and the ten largest hold 1% to 1.3%. Sequencing was performed on naive CD8+ T cells sorted from blood. Every receptor here comes from a man younger than 35 in good health. Both conserved end residues are part of each CDR3. The D gene is left open where the match is weak. Expanded clones are given a class, and other clones once, few, many or no size at all.

V: TRBV6-5; D: -; size: -; J: TRBJ2-7; DNA: TGTGCCAGCAGCTTCGCAGCTTCCTACGAGCAGTACTTC; CDR3: CASSFAASYEQYF
V: TRBV19; D: TRBD1; size: -; J: TRBJ1-5; DNA: TGTGCCAGTAGCCACAGGGGGTGGGAGGATCAGCCCCAGCATTTT; CDR3: CASSHRGWEDQPQHF
V: TRBV27; D: TRBD1; size: -; J: TRBJ2-5; DNA: TGTGCCAGCAGCCCTAGAGCAATGACAGGGGTGGTTGAGACCCAGTACTTC; CDR3: CASSPRAMTGVVETQYF
V: TRBV27; D: -; size: -; J: TRBJ2-5; DNA: TGTGCCAGCAGTTTAACTGGACCTCTGGCCCAAGAGACCCAGTACTTC; CDR3: CASSLTGPLAQETQYF
V: TRBV9; D: -; size: -; J: TRBJ2-2; DNA: TGTGCCAGCAGGTACACGAACACCGGGGAGCTGTTTTTT; CDR3: CASRYTNTGELFF
V: TRBV6-5; D: -; size: -; J: TRBJ2-1; DNA: TGTGCCAGCAGTGACGGGTCCCCCTACAATGAGCAGTTCTTC; CDR3: CASSDGSPYNEQFF
V: TRBV14; D: TRBD1; size: -; J: TRBJ2-7; DNA: TGTGCCAGCAGCCCTTACGGACAGGGATACGAGCAGTACTTC; CDR3: CASSPYGQGYEQYF
V: TRBV11-2; D: -; size: -; J: TRBJ2-1; DNA: TGTGCCAGCAGCTTTGGATCAGGGTATGAGCAGTTCTTC; CDR3: CASSFGSGYEQFF
V: TRBV7-2; D: -; size: -; J: TRBJ2-2; DNA: TGTGCCAGCAGCTTCTTGGCGAGTGCCACCGGGGAGCTGTTTTTT; CDR3: CASSFLASATGELFF
V: TRBV7-9; D: TRBD2; size: -; J: TRBJ2-1; DNA: TGTGCCAGCAGCGTTAGCGGGGAGCCAAGCGATGAGCAGTTCTTC; CDR3: CASSVSGEPSDEQFF
V: TRBV15; D: TRBD1; size: -; J: TRBJ1-6; DNA: TGTGCCACCAGCGGAGACAGGGGGTCACCCCTCCACTTT; CDR3: CATSGDRGSPLHF
V: TRBV6-1; D: TRBD2; size: once; J: TRBJ2-2; DNA: TGTGCCAGCAGTGTGGGGCGGGAGACCGGGGAGCTGTTTTTT; CDR3: CASSVGRETGELFF
V: TRBV10-3; D: -; size: -; J: TRBJ1-6; DNA: TGTGCCATCAGTGAGTCGGGGACCCCTTTTAGCCTCGATTCACCCCTCCACTTT; CDR3: CAISESGTPFSLDSPLHF
V: TRBV27; D: TRBD1; size: -; J: TRBJ1-3; DNA: TGTGCCAGCAGTTCCCGACAGGGCTGGGAGAGCATATATTTT; CDR3: CASSSRQGWESIYF
V: TRBV6-6; D: -; size: -; J: TRBJ2-5; DNA: TGTGCCAGCAGTTACTCTCTTTTAGGCGGAGAGACCCAGTACTTC; CDR3: CASSYSLLGGETQYF
V: TRBV30; D: -; size: -; J: TRBJ2-3; DNA: TGTGCCTGGAGTGCAGAGGGAGATACGCAGTATTTT; CDR3: CAWSAEGDTQYF
V: TRBV4-1; D: TRBD1; size: once; J: TRBJ1-6; DNA: TGCGCCAGCAGCCGAGCCGGGACAGATAATTCACCCCTCCACTTT; CDR3: CASSRAGTDNSPLHF
V: TRBV10-2; D: -; size: few; J: TRBJ2-7; DNA: TGCGCCAGCAGTGAGGGGTCCTACGAGCAGTACTTC; CDR3: CASSEGSYEQYF
V: TRBV7-8; D: -; size: -; J: TRBJ1-2; DNA: TGTGCCAGCACCCCCGGGGGGAACTTTCCTGCCTATGGCTACACCTTC; CDR3: CASTPGGNFPAYGYTF
V: TRBV4-1; D: -; size: -; J: TRBJ1-5; DNA: TGCGCCAGCAGCCAAGGGGATGAGGGAAATCAGCCCCAGCATTTT; CDR3: CASSQGDEGNQPQHF
V: TRBV4-2; D: -; size: -; J: TRBJ2-3; DNA: TGTGCCAGCAGCCAAGATTTACAGGTCACAGATACGCAGTATTTT; CDR3: CASSQDLQVTDTQYF
V: TRBV27; D: TRBD1; size: -; J: TRBJ1-4; DNA: TGTGCCAGCAGTTTAATTGTGGGACAGGGATCGGAAAAACTGTTTTTT; CDR3: CASSLIVGQGSEKLFF
V: TRBV11-2; D: -; size: -; J: TRBJ2-7; DNA: TGTGCCAGCAGCTTAGTTAGCGGCCCCAGCTACGAGCAGTACTTC; CDR3: CASSLVSGPSYEQYF
V: TRBV2; D: -; size: -; J: TRBJ1-2; DNA: TGTGCCAGCAGTGAATGGGCGGACGAATACTATGGCTACACCTTC; CDR3: CASSEWADEYYGYTF
V: TRBV9; D: -; size: -; J: TRBJ2-7; DNA: TGTGCCAGCAGCGTAGTTGGAGGGTACGAGCAGTACTTC; CDR3: CASSVVGGYEQYF
V: TRBV28; D: -; size: once; J: TRBJ1-3; DNA: TGTGCCAGCAGTCCCCTGAACGGGGCCATATACACCATATATTTT; CDR3: CASSPLNGAIYTIYF
V: TRBV11-2; D: -; size: -; J: TRBJ2-7; DNA: TGTGCCAGCAGCTTACGGTCTGTTTACGAGCAGTACTTC; CDR3: CASSLRSVYEQYF
V: TRBV9; D: TRBD2; size: -; J: TRBJ2-7; DNA: TGTGCCAGCAGCACTAGCGGCGGACCGTCCTACGAGCAGTACTTC; CDR3: CASSTSGGPSYEQYF
V: TRBV7-6; D: TRBD2; size: -; J: TRBJ2-7; DNA: TGTGCCAGCAGCTCAATTAGCGGGAGCTCCTACGAGCAGTACTTC; CDR3: CASSSISGSSYEQYF